Each of the 2 T cell receptor beta chains below was sequenced from the same sample in a study of blood T cells in healthy people across ages. A second PCR of about 7 to 11 cycles used a sample-barcoded 5' primer and a J-beta primer mix. TCRdb ran MiXCR on the 5' RACE reads and lists one entry per CDR3 protein. The sample shows about 810,000 distinct CDR3 sequences, around 36% of them seen only once. The sequenced sample was blood. These receptors were taken from a man between 18 and 35 years old in good health.

The genes are TRBV10-3 and TRBJ2-3, with D perhaps TRBD2 (6 bases). The CDR3 totals 14 residues. Germline V gene data show CDR1 as ENHRY and CDR2 as SYGVKD. Deletions cut 8 bases from V and 1 base from J, with 13 bases between. Here the CDR3 reads CAIGLSSGTDTQYF. Here the CDR3 DNA reads TGTGCCATCGGGTTATCTAGCGGCACAGATACGCAGTATTTT.

V gene TRBV5-6 combines with J gene TRBJ2-7; a possible D gene is TRBD1 (7 bases). The CDR3 extends over 15 amino acids. V lost 2 bases to trimming and J lost 5 bases, with 17 bases between them. Germline CDR1 reads SGHDT; CDR2 reads YYEEEE. CDR3 DNA sequence: TGTGCCAGCAGCTTAGCCGACAGGGACTTCAACGAGCAGTACTTC. It specifies CASSLADRDFNEQYF.